This note documents a single TCR beta chain sequence. Its specificity is not known. The data derive from a study of graft-versus-host responses after intestinal transplantation. Whole-study results and caveats: Across patients carrying graft-donor T cell macrochimerism, allografts held high graft-versus-host to host-versus-graft clonal ratios.

Measured with immunoSEQ multiplex PCR; TCRdb has only the in-frame clones, and not every one. The sample includes 90,000 to 130,000 clones, more than 90% of them seen just once. This CDR3 contains 15 residues. Per germline, CDR1 GTSNPN and CDR2 SVGIG (reference sequence). The J segment lost 4 bases and the V segment lost 0 bases, leaving 5 bases of the junction unmatched. The chain uses TRBV30 and TRBJ1-2, with 10 positions matching TRBD1. Material: unstimulated CD4+ T cells sorted from spleen or lymph node cells, obtained before transplant. The sequence was obtained from a human donor who was the organ donor for an intestinal transplant. DNA for the CDR3: TGTGCCTGGAGTGTCGCCGGGACAGGGGCCTATGGCTACACCTTC. Protein: CAWSVAGTGAYGYTF.